One sample yielded the 25 T cell receptor beta chains listed below, sequenced in a study of cytomegalovirus exposure and HLA in healthy donors. Method: immunoSEQ multiplex PCR; TCRdb's copy keeps in-frame clones and lacks some. Of around 250,000 clones listed, around 90% are singletons. Source material: PBMCs. The receptor set was obtained from a woman aged 18-35 years in good health and CMV-seronegative.

The CDR3 DNA reads as TGTGCCAGCAGCACCGCCGGGACAGCTTCCTACGAGCAGTACGTC. Encoded protein: CASSTAGTASYEQYV. The chain links TRBV28 to TRBJ2-7; 7 bases match TRBD1. The V gene's germline CDR1 is MDHEN and CDR2 SYDVKM. V trimming: 6 bases; J trimming: 1 base; junction bases outside the gene matches: 9. The CDR3 spans 15 residues.

The CDR3 sequence is CASSARGRQSLAYEQYF. CDR3 nucleotide sequence: TGTGCCAGCAGCGCTAGGGGCCGACAGAGCCTGGCCTACGAGCAGTACTTC. J is TRBJ2-7 and V is TRBV28, with D possibly matching TRBD1 (5 bases). CDR3 length: 17 amino acids. CDR1 and CDR2 from the germline V gene are MDHEN and SYDVKM. V dropped 6 bases and J dropped 2 bases, with 23 bases sitting between them.

This rearrangement joins TRBV5-6 to TRBJ1-5, with 7 bases lining up with TRBD1. From germline, CDR1 is SGHDT and CDR2 YYEEEE. The V gene end was trimmed by 3 bases and the J gene end by 4 bases; junction bases not matched to a gene: 7. The CDR3 runs to 15 residues. Here the CDR3 reads CASSSSGGWNQPQHF. CDR3 DNA sequence: TGTGCCAGCAGCTCCTCAGGGGGTTGGAATCAGCCCCAGCATTTT. Complete variable domain (other parts from reference TRBV5-6 and TRBJ1-5): DAGVTQSPTHLIKTRGQQVTLRCSPKSGHDTVSWYQQALGQGPQFIFQYYEEEERQRGNFPDRFSGHQFPNYSSELNVNALLLGDSALYLCASSSSGGWNQPQHFGDGTRLSIL.

V gene TRBV7-2 combines with J gene TRBJ1-6, with 7 nucleotides matching TRBD1. The ends lost 9 bases at V and 14 bases at J; junction bases unmatched: 7. The CDR3 sequence is 11 residues long. The germline CDR1 and CDR2 sequences are SGHTA and FQGNSA. DNA of the CDR3: TGTGCCAGTAGAAACAGGGGAACCCTCCACTTT. This sequence encodes CASRNRGTLHF.

This clone has more than one count but fewer than ten. This chain links TRBV10-2 with TRBJ2-7, with TRBD2 as a possible D gene (5 bases). This CDR3 is 13 amino acids long. The V end was cut by 4 bases, the J end by 5 bases, with 12 bases between. The germline V gene has CDR1 WSHSY and CDR2 SAAADI. CDR3 in DNA: TGCGCCAGCAGTGTAGACGGGCGGGACGAGCAGTACGTC. Amino acids: CASSVDGRDEQYV.

The rearrangement uses TRBV4-1 and TRBJ2-3, with D tentatively TRBD1 (6 bases). The V end was cut by 0 bases, the J end by 4 bases, with 17 bases between. Per germline, CDR1 MGHRA and CDR2 YSYEKL. The CDR3 extends over 17 amino acids. The CDR3 region has the DNA TGCGCCAGCAGCCAAGATGGGCAGGGGAGTTTGGCAGATACGCAGTATTTT. Its translation: CASSQDGQGSLADTQYF.

This clone was seen a single time. The V call is TRBV27, the J call TRBJ2-1; TRBD2 matches 13 bases. V gave up 6 bases and J gave up 3 bases; unmatched junction bases: 8. This CDR3 spans 17 amino acids. Germline V gene lookup returns CDR1 MNHEY and CDR2 SMNVEV (reference sequence). Here the CDR3 reads CASRGGTSGDIYNEQFF. CDR3 DNA: TGTGCCAGCAGGGGAGGGACTAGCGGGGACATCTACAATGAGCAGTTCTTC.

The chain links TRBV19 to TRBJ1-5; possibly TRBD1 for D (6 bases). The CDR3 loop spans 15 amino acids. CDR1 is LNHDA, CDR2 SQIVND, per germline (reference sequence). Between the trimmed V and J ends, which lost 5 bases and 0 bases, there was a span of 11 bases. CDR3 in DNA: TGTGCCAGTAGTTGGACAGAATATAGCAATCAGCCCCAGCATTTT. Protein sequence: CASSWTEYSNQPQHF.

The chain employs TRBV6-1 and TRBJ2-7; weak D call: TRBD1 (6 bases). Per the germline V gene, CDR1 is MNHNS and CDR2 is SASEGT. There are 13 residues in the CDR3. CDR3 DNA sequence: TGTGCCAGCAGGGAAGGACAGTACTACGAGCAGTACGTC. Protein: CASREGQYYEQYV.

The chain joins TRBV20-1 to TRBJ1-4; D might be TRBD1 (6 bases). Germline CDR1 and CDR2: DFQATT and SNEGSKA (reference sequence). V dropped 8 bases and J dropped 13 bases, with 17 bases sitting between them. The CDR3 covers 11 residues. CDR3 in DNA: TGCAGTATAAGGGGGGGGAACGGACTGTTTTTT. Translating gives CSIRGGNGLFF.

The genes are TRBV5-1 and TRBJ2-6; the D is unclear. V was trimmed by 1 base and J by 0 bases, leaving 8 bases between them. Germline V gene data show CDR1 as SGHRS and CDR2 as YFSETQ. CDR3 length equals 16 residues. In DNA, the CDR3 is TGCGCCAGCAGCTTGTGGGCCCGCTCTGGGGCCAACGTCCTGACTTTC. Translated, it gives CASSLWARSGANVLTF.

In its sample, this clone was seen a few times. The chain has TRBV13 and TRBJ1-6; 8 bases align to TRBD1. Trimming removed 5 bases from V and 9 bases from J; junction bases left unmatched: 3. The length of the CDR3 is 13 residues. Germline V gene lookup returns CDR1 PRHDT and CDR2 FYEKMQ (reference sequence). The CDR3 sequence is CASSLGQGSPLHF. The DNA for the CDR3 is TGTGCCAGCAGCCTCGGACAGGGTTCACCCCTCCACTTT.

The genes are TRBV28 and TRBJ1-6; 7 bases align to TRBD1. This CDR3 is built from 14 residues. Germline lookup yields CDR1 MDHEN and CDR2 SYDVKM. Trimming at V came to 6 bases and at J to 7 bases, leaving 6 bases not matched to a gene. The CDR3 DNA follows: TGTGCCAGCAGATCGTGGGGACAGAATTCACCCCTCCACTTT. This codes for CASRSWGQNSPLHF.

The CDR3 is CASSLAQPSYEQYF. Here the CDR3 DNA reads TGCGCCAGCAGCTTGGCACAGCCGTCCTACGAGCAGTACTTC. The V and J genes are TRBV5-1 and TRBJ2-7, with D unclear. Trimming shortened V by 0 bases and J by 1 base, and 8 bases separated the two germline ends. The germline V gene encodes CDR1 SGHRS and CDR2 YFSETQ. The CDR3 consists of 14 residues.

This clone is a singleton in its sample. The genes are TRBV11-2 and TRBJ2-2; D possibly corresponds to TRBD1 (5 bases). Germline V lookup: CDR1 SGHAT, CDR2 FQNNGV. V lost 5 bases to trimming and J lost 3 bases, with 19 bases between them. The CDR3 contains 17 residues. CDR3 sequence: CASSAIAGWSYTGELFF. The DNA for the CDR3 is TGTGCCAGCAGCGCCATAGCAGGGTGGAGCTACACCGGGGAGCTGTTTTTT.

This sequence joins TRBV6-5 and TRBJ2-7, with TRBD2 as a possible D gene (6 bases). Trimming removed 4 bases at V and 7 bases at J, with 14 bases between. This CDR3 spans 13 amino acids. Germline loops: CDR1 MNHEY, CDR2 SVGAGI. CDR3 nucleotide sequence: TGTGCCAGCAGTTTCGGACCTCGGGGGGAGCAGTACTTC. Its translation: CASSFGPRGEQYF.

The V call is TRBV19, the J call TRBJ2-7; 7 bases align to TRBD1. J lost 1 base, V lost 6 bases, and 6 bases had no gene match. This CDR3 comprises 14 residues. The germline CDR1 and CDR2 sequences are LNHDA and SQIVND (reference sequence). Here the CDR3 reads CASSTGTVSYEQYF. The CDR3 DNA sequence: TGTGCCAGTAGCACCGGGACAGTGTCCTACGAGCAGTACTTC.

The CDR3 protein is CASSAVQGIYGYTF. The CDR3 bases are TGTGCCAGCAGCGCGGTACAGGGGATCTATGGCTACACCTTC. This chain connects TRBV5-8 to TRBJ1-2; 7 nucleotides agree with TRBD1. Germline CDR1 is SGHTS and CDR2 is YDEGEE. This CDR3 comprises 14 residues. Trimming took 4 bases from V and 4 from J; bases not matched to a gene: 7.

As DNA, the CDR3 is TGCGCCAGCAGCTTGGGGACAGGGGGCTATGGCTACACCTTC. The encoded protein is CASSLGTGGYGYTF. This chain links TRBV5-1 with TRBJ1-2; 10 nucleotides match TRBD1. The V gene's germline CDR1 is SGHRS and CDR2 YFSETQ. The CDR3 totals 14 residues. V shed 0 bases and J 4 bases; nucleotides not matched to a gene: 0.

The chain is built from TRBV4-1 and TRBJ2-4; a weak D match, TRBD1 (6 bases). The CDR3 runs to 17 residues. Per germline, CDR1 MGHRA and CDR2 YSYEKL. V was trimmed by 0 bases and J by 0 bases, leaving 12 bases between them. CDR3 coding DNA: TGCGCCAGCAGCCAAGAACCGGGACAACTAGCCAAAAACATTCAGTACTTC. Its translation is CASSQEPGQLAKNIQYF.

This chain links TRBV7-9 with TRBJ2-7; 9 nucleotides agree with TRBD1. With V trimmed by 2 bases and J by 6 bases, 5 bases remained unmatched. Germline V lookup: CDR1 SEHNR, CDR2 FQNEAQ (reference sequence). The CDR3 runs 14 residues. CDR3 nucleotide sequence: TGTGCCAGCAGCTTACGGGACAGGGTTCTCGAGCAGTACTTC. Protein sequence: CASSLRDRVLEQYF. The whole variable domain, filled in from reference TRBV7-9 and TRBJ2-7, reads DTGVSQNPRHKITKRGQNVTFRCDPISEHNRLYWYRQTLGQGPEFLTYFQNEAQLEKSRLLSDRFSAERPKGSFSTLEIQRTEQGDSAMYLCASSLRDRVLEQYFGPGTRLTVT.

This CDR3 is CASSGQGAGEQFF. The CDR3 DNA reads TGTGCCAGCAGCGGACAGGGGGCGGGTGAGCAGTTCTTC. The V call is TRBV9, the J call TRBJ2-1, with 10 bases matching TRBD1. CDR1 and CDR2 from the germline V gene are SGDLS and YYNGEE. This CDR3 has 13 amino acids. Losses at the gene ends were 3 bases for V and 9 bases for J; bases not matched to a gene: 3.

V gene TRBV7-3 combines with J gene TRBJ2-5; D not resolved. CDR3 length: 14 amino acids. V was clipped by 0 bases and J by 1 base, with 6 bases between them. Germline values: CDR1 SGHTA, CDR2 FQGTGA. The CDR3 nucleotides are TGTGCCAGCAGCTTAACGGGCAGCCAAGAGACCCAGTACTTC. It encodes CASSLTGSQETQYF. Combining the CDR3 with reference TRBV7-3 and TRBJ2-5 gives the whole variable domain GAGVSQTPSNKVTEKGKYVELRCDPISGHTALYWYRQSLGQGPEFLIYFQGTGAADDSGLPNDRFFAVRPEGSVSTLKIQRTERGDSAVYLCASSLTGSQETQYFGPGTRLLVL.

CDR3: CASSQDLHSQETQYF. In DNA, the CDR3 is TGCGCCAGCAGCCAAGATTTGCACTCCCAAGAGACCCAGTACTTC. The chain combines TRBV4-3 with TRBJ2-5; D not certain. The CDR3 contains 15 residues. The germline V and J ends were trimmed by 0 bases and 1 base, with 9 bases remaining between them. Germline values: CDR1 LGHNA, CDR2 YSLEER.

This clone was seen a single time. J is TRBJ1-1 and V is TRBV27; 8 nucleotides agree with TRBD1. Germline V gives CDR1 MNHEY, CDR2 SMNVEV (reference sequence). J gave up 4 bases and V 2 bases, and 3 bases lay outside the gene matches. The CDR3 loop spans 14 amino acids. The CDR3 nucleotides read TGTGCCAGCAGTTTAGGCAGGGGGCCCACTGAAGCTTTCTTT. It specifies CASSLGRGPTEAFF.